This is a list of T cell receptor beta chains from one sample in a study of blood T cell repertoires in COVID-19. Some clones are missing from TCRdb's copy, which holds only in-frame ones; the method was immunoSEQ multiplex PCR. The sample holds 270,000 or so clones; approximately 84% are singletons and the top ten take around 7.8%. The sample consisted of peripheral blood. The receptors here all came from a human donor in a cohort sampled during active COVID-19. CDR3s include the opening cysteine and the closing phenylalanine or tryptophan.

V gene: TRBV6-5; J gene: TRBJ2-7; CDR3 protein: CASRSTAYEQYF
V gene: TRBV3-1/TRBV3-2; J gene: TRBJ2-1; CDR3 protein: CASSRLGAGANNEQFF
V gene: TRBV6-5; J gene: TRBJ2-7; CDR3 protein: CASRGLAGGLYEQYF
V gene: TRBV6-5; J gene: TRBJ2-7; CDR3 protein: CASSYSGRYEQYF
V gene: TRBV6-5; J gene: TRBJ1-1; CDR3 protein: CASRSHTGNTEAFF
V gene: TRBV5-4; J gene: TRBJ1-3; CDR3 protein: CASSLEIRTGGSGNTIYF
V gene: TRBV12-3/TRBV12-4; J gene: TRBJ2-1; CDR3 protein: CASSPQGEREQFF
V gene: TRBV4-1; J gene: TRBJ2-1; CDR3 protein: CASSQDNGRSYNEQFF
V gene: TRBV19; J gene: TRBJ1-6; CDR3 protein: CASSIALPGSYNSPLHF
V gene: TRBV5-1; J gene: TRBJ2-7; CDR3 protein: CASSLVGSTYEQYF
V gene: TRBV6-1; J gene: TRBJ1-4; CDR3 protein: CASSEALQGSATNEKLFF
V gene: TRBV29-1; J gene: TRBJ1-2; CDR3 protein: CSVLRQGTDYGYTF
V gene: TRBV6-1; J gene: TRBJ1-1; CDR3 protein: CASSEFQGLLNTEAFF
V gene: TRBV18; J gene: TRBJ1-1; CDR3 protein: CASSPQVTEAFF
V gene: TRBV6-6; J gene: TRBJ1-2; CDR3 protein: CASSPRQGAVRGYTF
V gene: TRBV14; J gene: TRBJ1-2; CDR3 protein: CASSQRGSYGYTF
V gene: TRBV12-3/TRBV12-4; J gene: TRBJ1-2; CDR3 protein: CASSFLPRYGYTF
V gene: TRBV11-3; J gene: TRBJ2-2; CDR3 protein: CASSAGTGTGELFF
V gene: TRBV19; J gene: TRBJ2-3; CDR3 protein: CASSSRRRGSTDTQYF
V gene: TRBV28; J gene: TRBJ2-3; CDR3 protein: CASSLLGATDTQYF
V gene: TRBV5-1; J gene: TRBJ1-3; CDR3 protein: CASSVGPGGNTIYF
V gene: TRBV9; J gene: TRBJ2-2; CDR3 protein: CASSVPVGGNTGELFF
V gene: TRBV5-6; J gene: TRBJ1-2; CDR3 protein: CASSLGDRSANYGYTF
V gene: TRBV4-3; J gene: TRBJ2-7; CDR3 protein: CASSRDRGREQYF
V gene: TRBV10-3; J gene: TRBJ1-1; CDR3 protein: CAISETGRVASTEAFF
V gene: TRBV20-1; J gene: TRBJ1-2; CDR3 protein: CSSNRGHGYTF
V gene: TRBV6-5; J gene: TRBJ1-5; CDR3 protein: CASATGLSNQPQHF
V gene: TRBV25-1; J gene: TRBJ2-5; CDR3 protein: CASSEAGVRPVETQYF
V gene: TRBV11-2; J gene: TRBJ2-7; CDR3 protein: CASSSALAGGHSYEQYF
V gene: TRBV5-1; J gene: TRBJ2-4; CDR3 protein: CASSLGQGAKNIQYF
V gene: TRBV11-3; J gene: TRBJ2-2; CDR3 protein: CASSLGRQGRAGELFF
V gene: TRBV5-5; J gene: TRBJ1-1; CDR3 protein: CASSLGPGGTEAFF
V gene: TRBV6-6; J gene: TRBJ1-6; CDR3 protein: CASSYSSAGDHSPLHF
V gene: TRBV27; J gene: TRBJ2-1; CDR3 protein: CASSPTTSTSGRGRGYNEQFF
V gene: TRBV29-1; J gene: TRBJ1-6; CDR3 protein: CSVALTADNSPLHF
V gene: TRBV5-1; J gene: TRBJ2-3; CDR3 protein: CASSLSLIRASTDTQYF
V gene: TRBV6-5; J gene: TRBJ2-1; CDR3 protein: CASSPRDRVEQFF
V gene: TRBV2; J gene: TRBJ2-1; CDR3 protein: CASSPYSEYNEQFF
V gene: TRBV7-3; J gene: TRBJ2-5; CDR3 protein: CASSLMSGETQYF
V gene: TRBV4-1; J gene: TRBJ2-7; CDR3 protein: CASSQALAGGTYEQYF
V gene: TRBV7-9; J gene: TRBJ1-1; CDR3 protein: CASSLQGLREAFF
V gene: TRBV12-3/TRBV12-4; J gene: TRBJ2-7; CDR3 protein: CASSLDLGSEYF
V gene: TRBV19; J gene: TRBJ2-3; CDR3 protein: CASSPGQASTDTQYF
V gene: TRBV5-6; J gene: TRBJ1-2; CDR3 protein: CASIDTLGAGDYGYTF
V gene: TRBV5-4; J gene: TRBJ1-5; CDR3 protein: CASSLEQARPQHF
V gene: TRBV5-1; J gene: TRBJ2-5; CDR3 protein: CASRYGRQETQYF
V gene: TRBV6-1; J gene: TRBJ2-2; CDR3 protein: CASSEAPDAAGELFF
V gene: TRBV7-2; J gene: TRBJ1-5; CDR3 protein: CASSFGTLSNQPQHF
V gene: TRBV7-2; J gene: TRBJ1-5; CDR3 protein: CASSLDAGGNQPQHF
V gene: TRBV4-3; J gene: TRBJ2-3; CDR3 protein: CASSGGTGALSTDTQYF